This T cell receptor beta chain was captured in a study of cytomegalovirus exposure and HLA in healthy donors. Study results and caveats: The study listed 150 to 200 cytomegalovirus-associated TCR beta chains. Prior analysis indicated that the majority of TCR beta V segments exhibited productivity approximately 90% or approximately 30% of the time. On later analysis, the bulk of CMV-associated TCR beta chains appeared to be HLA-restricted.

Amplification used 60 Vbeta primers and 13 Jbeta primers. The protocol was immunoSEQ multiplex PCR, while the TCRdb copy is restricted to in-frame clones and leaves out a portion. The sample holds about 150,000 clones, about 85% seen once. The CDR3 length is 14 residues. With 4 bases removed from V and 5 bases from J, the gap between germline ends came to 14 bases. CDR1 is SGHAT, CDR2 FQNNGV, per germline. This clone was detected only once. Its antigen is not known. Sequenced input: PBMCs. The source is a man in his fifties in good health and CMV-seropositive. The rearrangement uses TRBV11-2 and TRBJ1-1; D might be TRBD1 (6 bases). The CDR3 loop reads CASSSYRDGTEAFF. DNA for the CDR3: TGTGCCAGCAGCTCCTACAGGGATGGAACTGAAGCTTTCTTT.